These 12 T cell receptor beta chains came from one sample sequenced in a study of T cell responses to AZD1222 COVID-19 vaccine. Profiling relied on immunoSEQ multiplex PCR, and the TCRdb table lists in-frame clones only, not all of them. The table records around 200,000 clones, almost 90% of them present only once. This specimen consisted of peripheral blood, obtained on day 0 of AZD1222 vaccination. Every receptor here comes from an adult in good health.

The chain combines TRBV28 with TRBJ2-1; D possibly corresponds to TRBD1 (5 bases). There are 17 residues in the CDR3. Trimming removed 7 bases from V and 0 bases from J, with 19 bases in between. Germline CDR1 is MDHEN and CDR2 is SYDVKM. The CDR3, as DNA: TGTGCCAGCAAGGGGCTAGACGGGTCTAGCTCCTACAATGAGCAGTTCTTC. The encoded protein is CASKGLDGSSSYNEQFF.

The chain recombines TRBV4-3 with TRBJ2-6, with a possible D match to TRBD1 (5 bases). Trimming took off 0 bases at V and 0 bases at J, with 6 bases between the two ends. The CDR3 spans 16 residues. Germline CDR1 is LGHNA and CDR2 is YSLEER. In DNA form, the CDR3 reads TGCGCCAGCAGCCAAGATGACAGCTCTGGGGCCAACGTCCTGACTTTC. Protein sequence: CASSQDDSSGANVLTF.

This chain uses TRBV24-1 with TRBJ2-1; D may be TRBD1 or TRBD2 (5 bases each). Trimming removed 9 bases at V and 7 bases at J, with 15 bases between. CDR1 is KGHDR, CDR2 SFDVKD, per germline. The CDR3 loop spans 13 amino acids. As DNA, the CDR3 is TGTGCCACCCGGGGCAGGGCGGGTAATGAGCAGTTCTTC. This encodes CATRGRAGNEQFF.

This sequence joins TRBV6-5 and TRBJ2-2; TRBD1 matches 10 bases. Germline V lookup: CDR1 MNHEY, CDR2 SVGAGI. The ends lost 6 bases at V and 4 bases at J; junction bases unmatched: 5. The CDR3 is made up of 15 amino acids. CDR3 sequence (DNA): TGTGCCAGCAGGGGGACAGGGGCAGGCACCGGGGAGCTGTTTTTT. Encoded protein: CASRGTGAGTGELFF.

The genes are TRBV5-6 and TRBJ2-7; possibly TRBD2 for D (6 bases). The V gene's germline CDR1 is SGHDT and CDR2 YYEEEE. Trimming pared 3 bases from V and 3 bases from J, leaving 13 bases between. This CDR3 has 14 residues. The CDR3 here is CASSWRDGDYEQYF. The CDR3 nucleotides are TGTGCCAGCAGCTGGAGGGACGGAGACTACGAGCAGTACTTC.

The chain employs TRBV7-3 and TRBJ2-1; weak D call: TRBD2 (6 bases). V shed 8 bases and J shed 6 bases, with 11 bases lying between them. Germline V gene sequence: CDR1 SGHTA, CDR2 FQGTGA. The CDR3 has 12 residues. Written as DNA, the CDR3 is TGTGCCAGCGGCGGGACCCCCAATGAGCAGTTCTTC. Translated, it gives CASGGTPNEQFF. The whole variable domain, remainder taken from reference TRBV7-3 and TRBJ2-1, is GAGVSQTPSNKVTEKGKYVELRCDPISGHTALYWYRQSLGQGPEFLIYFQGTGAADDSGLPNDRFFAVRPEGSVSTLKIQRTERGDSAVYLCASGGTPNEQFFGPGTRLTVL.

The V call is TRBV7-6, the J call TRBJ2-4; D gene unclear. Trimming pared 5 bases from V and 0 bases from J, leaving 14 bases between. The CDR3 runs to 16 residues. Germline V gives CDR1 SGHVS, CDR2 FNYEAQ. The CDR3: CASSPGSRVAKNIQYF. As DNA, the CDR3 is TGTGCCAGCAGCCCTGGAAGTAGGGTAGCCAAAAACATTCAGTACTTC.

This chain uses TRBV9 with TRBJ1-1, with D possibly being TRBD1 (5 bases). This CDR3 spans 16 amino acids. Germline assignment: CDR1 SGDLS and CDR2 YYNGEE. V gave up 0 bases and J gave up 4 bases, with 16 bases separating them. Written as DNA, the CDR3 is TGTGCCAGCAGCGTAGCGCCTCAGGGCCGGGGCACTGAAGCTTTCTTT. This gives the protein CASSVAPQGRGTEAFF. Supplemented by reference TRBV9 and TRBJ1-1, the full variable domain reads DSGVTQTPKHLITATGQRVTLRCSPRSGDLSVYWYQQSLDQGLQFLIQYYNGEERAKGNILERFSAQQFPDLHSELNLSSLELGDSALYFCASSVAPQGRGTEAFFGQGTRLTVV.

The J gene is TRBJ1-3, the V gene TRBV6-5; maybe TRBD1 (5 bases). V gave up 0 bases and J gave up 1 base, with 7 bases separating them. Germline-derived CDR1 and CDR2 are MNHEY and SVGAGI. The CDR3 runs 15 residues. This CDR3 reads CASSYSRGSGNTIYF. The CDR3, as DNA: TGTGCCAGCAGTTACTCGAGGGGTTCTGGAAACACCATATATTTT.

J is TRBJ1-5 and V is TRBV11-2; 8 bases map to TRBD1. The V segment lost 1 base and the J segment 3 bases; nucleotides outside the gene matches: 2. CDR1 SGHAT and CDR2 FQNNGV come from the germline V gene. The CDR3 has 15 amino acids. The CDR3 DNA follows: TGTGCCAGCAGCTTAGGGGACAGGTCCAATCAGCCCCAGCATTTT. Amino acid sequence: CASSLGDRSNQPQHF.

This chain joins TRBV12-3 or TRBV12-4 and TRBJ2-5; D remains ambiguous. CDR3 length: 11 residues. Trimming cost V 4 bases and J 4 bases, with 4 bases left between them. The chain's CDR3 is CASSWRETQYF. As DNA, the CDR3 is TGTGCCAGCAGTTGGAGAGAGACCCAGTACTTC.

The chain uses TRBV4-3 and TRBJ1-2, with 8 bases identical to TRBD1. V was clipped by 0 bases and J by 4 bases; unmatched bases: 10. The germline V gene encodes CDR1 LGHNA and CDR2 YSLEER. The CDR3 covers 17 residues. The CDR3: CASSQDGTGGGLYGYTF. CDR3 DNA: TGCGCCAGCAGCCAAGATGGAACAGGGGGGGGACTCTATGGCTACACCTTC.